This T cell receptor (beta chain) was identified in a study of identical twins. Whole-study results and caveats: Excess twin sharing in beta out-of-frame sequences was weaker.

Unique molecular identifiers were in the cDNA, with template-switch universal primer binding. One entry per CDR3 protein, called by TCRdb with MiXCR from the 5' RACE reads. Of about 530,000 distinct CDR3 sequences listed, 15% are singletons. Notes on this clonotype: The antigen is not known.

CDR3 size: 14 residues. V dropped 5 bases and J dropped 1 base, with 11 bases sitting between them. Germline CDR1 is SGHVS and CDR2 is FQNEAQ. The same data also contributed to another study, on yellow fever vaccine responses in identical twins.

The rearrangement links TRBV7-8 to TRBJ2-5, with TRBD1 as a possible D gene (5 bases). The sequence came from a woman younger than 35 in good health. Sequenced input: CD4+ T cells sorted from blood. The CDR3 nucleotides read TGTGCCAGCAGCATTAGACAGTTCCAAGAGACCCAGTACTTC. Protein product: CASSIRQFQETQYF.